The subject of this entry is one T cell receptor (beta chain). This entry comes from a study of T cell changes during pregnancy in multiple sclerosis. The ends lost 4 bases at V and 5 bases at J; junction bases unmatched: 4. This CDR3 spans 13 amino acids. Germline loops: CDR1 LNHDA, CDR2 SQIVND (reference sequence). Data came from immunoSEQ multiplex PCR; TCRdb stores just in-frame clones and leaves some out. Here the sample spans under 75,000 clones, roughly nine tenths being singletons. The sequenced sample was CD4+ T cells from peripheral blood mononuclear cells, obtained after pregnancy. The sequence derives from a female donor in good health, enrolled as a control in a pregnancy study. The rearrangement uses TRBV19 and TRBJ1-1; 7 nucleotides match TRBD1. The CDR3 region is CASSTQGGTEAFF. The CDR3 DNA is TGTGCCAGTAGTACCCAGGGGGGTACTGAAGCTTTCTTT.